This TCR beta chain was retrieved from a study of blood T cell repertoires in COVID-19. Study-level background: Spain, Italy and the United States supplied samples that represented acute and convalescent COVID-19. Nucleic acid was either cDNA or gDNA, and it came from T cells, B-cell-depleted T cells, or PBMCs.

From germline, CDR1 is LNHDA and CDR2 SQIVND (reference sequence). The length of the CDR3 is 15 residues. Trimming removed 2 bases at V and 0 bases at J, with 8 bases between. Generated by immunoSEQ multiplex PCR, the TCRdb table keeps only in-frame clones and is missing some. The table lists approximately 150,000 clones, around 85% of them singletons. Sequenced sample: peripheral blood. The J gene is TRBJ1-5, the V gene TRBV19; D unresolved. The source of this sequence is a human donor in a cohort sampled during active COVID-19. CDR3 DNA sequence: TGTGCCAGTAGTATATCCGGGATTAGCAATCAGCCCCAGCATTTT. This codes for CASSISGISNQPQHF.